This T cell receptor (beta chain) was documented in a study of CD8+ T cells in alopecia areata. Across the whole study: Treated patients were given 5 to 10 mg oral tofacitinib twice daily. General study points: Significant decreases in scalp clonality and expanded CD8+ clones followed tofacitinib treatment. Scalp samples also yield sequences from resident alphabeta T cells of normal skin. A great number of expanded lesional clones endured in scalp and blood during tofacitinib.

The authors extracted RNA and reverse transcribed it into cDNA as the sequencing template. Only in-frame clones appear in the TCRdb table, and some are missing; sequencing was by immunoSEQ multiplex PCR. The data show 150,000 to 200,000 clones, 60% to 75% seen once. The germline CDR1 and CDR2 sequences are GTSNPN and SVGIG (reference sequence). The CDR3 totals 14 residues. With 2 bases clipped from V and 4 bases from J, the junction kept 7 bases outside the gene matches. In its sample, this clone was seen a few times. Its antigen is not identified. Described treatment: oral pan-JAK inhibitor, 5-10 mg twice daily.

This clonotype was sampled from a human donor with alopecia areata. Sequenced here: CD4+ T cells sorted from blood, sampled at week 24, from a patient treated with tofacitinib. The chain links TRBV30 to TRBJ1-1; 7 bases are shared with TRBD1. The CDR3, as DNA: TGTGCCTGGAGTCCGGGACAGTGGGTCACTGAAGCTTTCTTT. Amino acids: CAWSPGQWVTEAFF. Based on the CDR3 plus reference TRBV30 and TRBJ1-1, the full variable domain is SQTIHQWPATLVQPVGSPLSLECTVEGTSNPNLYWYRQAAGRGLQLLFYSVGIGQISSEVPQNLSASRPQDRQFILSSKKLLLSDSGFYLCAWSPGQWVTEAFFGQGTRLTVV.